This T cell receptor (beta chain) was found in a study of T cells in Graves' hyperthyroidism and ophthalmopathy. Whole-study results and caveats: Using 13 V-J features, a model discriminated ophthalmopathy from stable hyperthyroidism. The model made its ophthalmopathy prediction, and onset followed a median roughly six months later.

It was 10 ml of fresh peripheral blood that supplied the PBMCs. CDR3 length: 15 residues. The ends lost 5 bases at V and 13 bases at J; junction bases unmatched: 14. From germline, CDR1 is SEHNR and CDR2 FQNEAQ (reference sequence). This clonotype occurred many times. The target antigen is unknown. Amplification targeted TCR beta CDR3 regions from RNA transcripts. Using the HTBI primer set, a first-round RT-PCR was run on the TCR CDR3. TCRdb reprocessed the multiplex PCR reads via MiXCR and lists one record per CDR3 protein. This sample has fewer than 900,000 distinct CDR3 sequences, with roughly 17% found just once.

The source material was blood. This chain connects TRBV7-9 to TRBJ2-5; 12 bases fit TRBD2. The TCR originated in a young man with Graves' hyperthyroidism. The CDR3 region is CASSPSGTSGRTWYF. The CDR3 DNA sequence: TGTGCCAGCAGCCCAAGCGGGACTAGCGGGCGGACTTGGTACTTC.